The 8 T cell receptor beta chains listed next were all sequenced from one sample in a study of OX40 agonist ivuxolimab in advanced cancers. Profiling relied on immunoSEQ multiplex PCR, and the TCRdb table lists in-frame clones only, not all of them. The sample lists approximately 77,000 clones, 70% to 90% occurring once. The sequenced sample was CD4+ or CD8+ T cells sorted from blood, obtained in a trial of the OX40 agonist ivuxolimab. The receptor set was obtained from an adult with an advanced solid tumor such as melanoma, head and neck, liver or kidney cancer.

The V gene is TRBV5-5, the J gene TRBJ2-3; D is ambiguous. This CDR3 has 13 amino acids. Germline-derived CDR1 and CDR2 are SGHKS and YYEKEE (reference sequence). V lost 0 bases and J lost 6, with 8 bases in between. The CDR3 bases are TGTGCCAGCAGCTTGGGCCTCGGGGATACGCAGTATTTT. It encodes CASSLGLGDTQYF.

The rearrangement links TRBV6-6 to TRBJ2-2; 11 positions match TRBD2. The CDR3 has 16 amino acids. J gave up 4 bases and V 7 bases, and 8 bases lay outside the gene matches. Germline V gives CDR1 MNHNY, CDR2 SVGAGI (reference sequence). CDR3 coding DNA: TGTGCCAGCACTGTAGAGACTAGCGGGGTCACCGGGGAGCTGTTTTTT. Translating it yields CASTVETSGVTGELFF.

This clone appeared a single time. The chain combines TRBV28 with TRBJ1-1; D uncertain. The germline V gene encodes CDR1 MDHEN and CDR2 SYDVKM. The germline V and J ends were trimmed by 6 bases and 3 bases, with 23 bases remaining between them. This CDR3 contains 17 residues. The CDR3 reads CASRKEGRPSRDTEAFF. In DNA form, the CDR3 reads TGTGCCAGCAGGAAGGAAGGCAGGCCGAGTCGGGACACTGAAGCTTTCTTT.

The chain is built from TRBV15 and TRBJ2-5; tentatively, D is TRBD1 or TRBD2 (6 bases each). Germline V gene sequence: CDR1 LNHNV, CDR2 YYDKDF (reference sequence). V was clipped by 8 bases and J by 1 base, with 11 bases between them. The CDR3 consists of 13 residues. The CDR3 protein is CATARGLQETQYF. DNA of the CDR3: TGTGCCACCGCCAGGGGACTCCAAGAGACCCAGTACTTC.

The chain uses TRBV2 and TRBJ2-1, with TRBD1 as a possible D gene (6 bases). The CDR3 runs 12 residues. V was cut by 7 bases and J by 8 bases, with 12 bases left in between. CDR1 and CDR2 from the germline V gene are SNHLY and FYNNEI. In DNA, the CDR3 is TGTGCCAGCAATCCAGGGGTCGATGAGCAGTTCTTC. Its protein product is CASNPGVDEQFF. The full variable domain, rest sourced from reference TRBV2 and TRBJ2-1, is EPEVTQTPSHQVTQMGQEVILRCVPISNHLYFYWYRQILGQKVEFLVSFYNNEISEKSEIFDDQFSVERPDGSNFTLKIRSTKLEDSAMYFCASNPGVDEQFFGPGTRLTVL.

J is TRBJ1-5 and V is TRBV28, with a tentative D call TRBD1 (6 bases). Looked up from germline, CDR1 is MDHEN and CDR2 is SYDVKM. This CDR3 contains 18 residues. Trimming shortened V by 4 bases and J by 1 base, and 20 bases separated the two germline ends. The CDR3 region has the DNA TGTGCCAGCAGTTCCCTAGTGTTCGGGGGCTCGAGCAATCAGCCCCAGCATTTT. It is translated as CASSSLVFGGSSNQPQHF.

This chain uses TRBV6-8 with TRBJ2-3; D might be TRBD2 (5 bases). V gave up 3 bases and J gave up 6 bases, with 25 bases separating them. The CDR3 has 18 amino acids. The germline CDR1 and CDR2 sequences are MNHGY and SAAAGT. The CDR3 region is CASSYPDYRTGIYDTQYF. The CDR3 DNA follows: TGTGCCAGCAGTTATCCCGATTACCGGACGGGGATTTATGATACGCAGTATTTT.

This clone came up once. In DNA, the CDR3 is TGCAGCGTTGGCAAAGGAGACGAGCAGTACTTC. Protein product: CSVGKGDEQYF. This chain connects TRBV29-1 to TRBJ2-7; the D is unclear. The CDR3 is 11 residues long. V was cut by 4 bases and J by 5 bases, with 9 bases left in between. Germline CDR1 and CDR2: SQVTM and ANQGSEA.